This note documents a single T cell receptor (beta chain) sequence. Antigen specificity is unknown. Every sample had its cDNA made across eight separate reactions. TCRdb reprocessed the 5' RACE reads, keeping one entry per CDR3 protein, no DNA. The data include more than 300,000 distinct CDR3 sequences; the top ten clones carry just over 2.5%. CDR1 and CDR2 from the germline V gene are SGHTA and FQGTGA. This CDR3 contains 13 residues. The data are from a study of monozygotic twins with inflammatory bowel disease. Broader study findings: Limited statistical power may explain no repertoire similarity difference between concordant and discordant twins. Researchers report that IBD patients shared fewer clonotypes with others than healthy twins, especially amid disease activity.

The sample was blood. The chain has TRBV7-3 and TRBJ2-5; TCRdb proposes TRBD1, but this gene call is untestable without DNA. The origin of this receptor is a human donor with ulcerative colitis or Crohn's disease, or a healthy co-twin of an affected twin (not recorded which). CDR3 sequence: CASSTGQGETQYF.